This TCR beta chain was recorded in a study of cytomegalovirus exposure and HLA in healthy donors. A remark on this clone: As yet, its antigen is unknown.

Germline CDR1 reads LGHNA; CDR2 reads YSLEER. The J segment lost 5 bases and the V segment lost 1 base, leaving 4 bases of the junction unmatched. CDR3 length: 15 residues. PCR amplification relied on 60 Vbeta primers (plus 13 Jbeta primers). Generated by immunoSEQ multiplex PCR, the TCRdb table keeps only in-frame clones and is missing some. The sample has about 140,000 clones, around 79% seen once. Study results and caveats: Later analysis demonstrated an association between a missense DCLRE1C variant and TCR beta V- and J-gene trimming. Usually a TCR sequence was rare, but some public TCRs were found in many donors.

The chain couples TRBV4-3 to TRBJ1-4; 7 bases are shared with TRBD1. The receptor's source is a female donor in good health and CMV-seronegative. Sequenced input: PBMCs. The CDR3 protein is CASSQVLRGNEKLFF. CDR3 in DNA: TGCGCCAGCAGCCAAGTGCTCAGGGGGAATGAAAAACTGTTTTTT.